These T cell receptor beta chains were read from a single sample in a study of T cells after yellow fever vaccination. Via MiXCR, TCRdb re-called the 5' RACE reads, giving one row per CDR3 protein. The sample consists of 300,000 to 400,000 distinct CDR3 sequences, 12% of them appearing once. Specimen: CD4+ T cells sorted from PBMCs, collected 15 days after the yellow fever booster vaccination. The receptors stem from a man aged 18 to 29 who received the YFV17D yellow fever vaccine. Each CDR3 is given with its conserved first and last residue. D genes are given only for firm matches. Size is stated for part of the rows, as once, few or many counts, or as a class when the clone is expanded.

j_gene,v_gene,abundance,d_gene,CDR3nt,CDR3aa
TRBJ2-3,TRBV5-1,few,NA,TGCGCCAGCAGCCTCGCCCGGACGGGGTACACAGATACGCAGTATTTT,CASSLARTGYTDTQYF
TRBJ2-1,TRBV24-1,NA,TRBD2,TGTGCCACCAGTGGCCGGACTAGCGCTGGTTCCTACAATGAGCAGTTCTTC,CATSGRTSAGSYNEQFF
TRBJ2-3,TRBV24-1,few,NA,TGTGCCACCAGTGGTCCCGGGGGAGATACGCAGTATTTT,CATSGPGGDTQYF
TRBJ2-3,TRBV7-9,few,NA,TGTGCCAGCAGCACCCTGGCCTTCCTGAGCGGTGATACGCAGTATTTT,CASSTLAFLSGDTQYF
TRBJ1-1,TRBV6-5,few,TRBD1,TGTGCCAGCAGTTTCTCCGGGACAGGAGTAGGCACTGAAGCTTTCTTT,CASSFSGTGVGTEAFF
TRBJ2-2,TRBV5-6,many,NA,TGTGCCAGCAGCCTAGGACGGACCGGGGAGCTGTTTTTT,CASSLGRTGELFF
TRBJ1-5,TRBV10-3,NA,NA,TGTGCCATCAGTGTTACCGATCAGCCCCAGCATTTT,CAISVTDQPQHF
TRBJ2-6,TRBV7-2,NA,NA,TGTGCCAGCAGCTACAGGACAGTCTCTGGGGCCAACGTCCTGACTTTC,CASSYRTVSGANVLTF
TRBJ2-4,TRBV7-9,NA,TRBD2,TGTGCCAGCAACCCCCTAAGCGGGGGGGCCGGGGCCAAAAACATTCAGTACTTC,CASNPLSGGAGAKNIQYF
TRBJ2-3,TRBV3-1,many,NA,TGTGCCAGCAGCTTTAACACAGATACGCAGTATTTT,CASSFNTDTQYF